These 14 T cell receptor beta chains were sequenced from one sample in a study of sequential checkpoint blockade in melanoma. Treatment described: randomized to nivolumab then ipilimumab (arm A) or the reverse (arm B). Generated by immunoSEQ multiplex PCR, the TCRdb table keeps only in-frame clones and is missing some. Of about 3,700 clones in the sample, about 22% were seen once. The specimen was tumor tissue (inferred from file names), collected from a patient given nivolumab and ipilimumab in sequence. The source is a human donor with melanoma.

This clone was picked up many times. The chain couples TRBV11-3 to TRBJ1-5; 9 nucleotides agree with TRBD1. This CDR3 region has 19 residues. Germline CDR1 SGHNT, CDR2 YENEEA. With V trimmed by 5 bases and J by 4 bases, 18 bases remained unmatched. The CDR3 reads CASSPTIRDRARGNQPQHF. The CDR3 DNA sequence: TGTGCCAGCAGCCCCACTATACGGGACAGGGCTCGTGGAAATCAGCCCCAGCATTTT.

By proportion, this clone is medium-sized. In DNA form, the CDR3 reads TGTGCCTGGAGTGTTACCGGGAGGCTAGTCACAGATACGCAGTATTTT. Its translation: CAWSVTGRLVTDTQYF. The gene calls are TRBV30 and TRBJ2-3; TRBD2 matches 7 bases. Trimming took 0 bases from V and 2 from J; bases not matched to a gene: 8. This CDR3 is built from 16 residues. Germline V gene sequence: CDR1 GTSNPN, CDR2 SVGIG (reference sequence).

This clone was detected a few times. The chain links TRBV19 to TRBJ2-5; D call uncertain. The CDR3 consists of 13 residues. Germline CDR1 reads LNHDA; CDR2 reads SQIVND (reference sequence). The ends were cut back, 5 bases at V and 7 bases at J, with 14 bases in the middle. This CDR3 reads CASSPQSVGTQYF. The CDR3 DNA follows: TGTGCCAGTAGTCCACAATCAGTGGGGACCCAGTACTTC. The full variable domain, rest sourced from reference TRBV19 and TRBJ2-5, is DGGITQSPKYLFRKEGQNVTLSCEQNLNHDAMYWYRQDPGQGLRLIYYSQIVNDFQKGDIAEGYSVSREKKESFPLTVTSAQKNPTAFYLCASSPQSVGTQYFGPGTRLLVL.

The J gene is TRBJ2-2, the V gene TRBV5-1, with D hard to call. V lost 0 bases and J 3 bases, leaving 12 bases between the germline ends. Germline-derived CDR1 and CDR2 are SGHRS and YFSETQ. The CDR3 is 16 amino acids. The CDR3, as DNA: TGCGCCAGCAGCTTGGGGTTCGCAGATTACACCGGGGAGCTGTTTTTT. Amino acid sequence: CASSLGFADYTGELFF.

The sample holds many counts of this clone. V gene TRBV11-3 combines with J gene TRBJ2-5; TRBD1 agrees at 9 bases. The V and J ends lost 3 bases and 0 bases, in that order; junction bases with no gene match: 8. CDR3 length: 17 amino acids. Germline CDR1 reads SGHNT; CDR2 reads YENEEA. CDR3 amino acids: CASSLGGDRDDQETQYF. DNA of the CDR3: TGTGCCAGCAGCTTGGGGGGGGACAGGGACGACCAAGAGACCCAGTACTTC.

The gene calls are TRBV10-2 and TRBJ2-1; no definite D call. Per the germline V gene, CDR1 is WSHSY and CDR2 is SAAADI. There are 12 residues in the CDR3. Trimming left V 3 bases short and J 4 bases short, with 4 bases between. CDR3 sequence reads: CASSELYNEQFF. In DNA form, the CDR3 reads TGCGCCAGCAGTGAACTGTACAATGAGCAGTTCTTC.

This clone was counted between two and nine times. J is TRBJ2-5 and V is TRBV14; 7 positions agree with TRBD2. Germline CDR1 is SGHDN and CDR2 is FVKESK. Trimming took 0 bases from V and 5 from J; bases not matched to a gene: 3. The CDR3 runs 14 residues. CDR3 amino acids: CASSQEWGGETQYF. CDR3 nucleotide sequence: TGTGCCAGCAGCCAAGAGTGGGGAGGGGAGACCCAGTACTTC.

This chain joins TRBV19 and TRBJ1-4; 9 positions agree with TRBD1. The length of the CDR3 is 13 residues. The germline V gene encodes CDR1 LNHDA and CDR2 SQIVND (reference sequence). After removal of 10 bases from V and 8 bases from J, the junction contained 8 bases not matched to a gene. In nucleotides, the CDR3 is TGTGCCACCAGGGACAGGGCCGGCGAAAAACTGTTTTTT. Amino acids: CATRDRAGEKLFF. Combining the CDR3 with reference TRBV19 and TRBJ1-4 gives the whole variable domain DGGITQSPKYLFRKEGQNVTLSCEQNLNHDAMYWYRQDPGQGLRLIYYSQIVNDFQKGDIAEGYSVSREKKESFPLTVTSAQKNPTAFYLCATRDRAGEKLFFGSGTQLSVL.

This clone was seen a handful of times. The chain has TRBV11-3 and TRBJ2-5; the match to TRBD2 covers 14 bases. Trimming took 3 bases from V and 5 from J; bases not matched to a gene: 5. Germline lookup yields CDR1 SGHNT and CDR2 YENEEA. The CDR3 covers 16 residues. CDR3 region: CASSLRRLAGGETQYF. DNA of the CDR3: TGTGCCAGCAGCTTGCGGCGACTAGCGGGGGGGGAGACCCAGTACTTC. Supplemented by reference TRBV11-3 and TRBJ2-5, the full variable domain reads EAGVVQSPRYKIIEKKQPVAFWCNPISGHNTLYWYLQNLGQGPELLIRYENEEAVDDSQLPKDRFSAERLKGVDSTLKIQPAELGDSAVYLCASSLRRLAGGETQYFGPGTRLLVL.

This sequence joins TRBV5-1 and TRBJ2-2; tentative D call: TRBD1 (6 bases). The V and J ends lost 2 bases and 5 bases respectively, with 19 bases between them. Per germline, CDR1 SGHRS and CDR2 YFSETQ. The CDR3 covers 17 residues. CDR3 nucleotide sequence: TGCGCCAGCAGCTTAGGACCAGGGGCCCAGGGGACCGGGGAGCTGTTTTTT. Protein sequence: CASSLGPGAQGTGELFF.

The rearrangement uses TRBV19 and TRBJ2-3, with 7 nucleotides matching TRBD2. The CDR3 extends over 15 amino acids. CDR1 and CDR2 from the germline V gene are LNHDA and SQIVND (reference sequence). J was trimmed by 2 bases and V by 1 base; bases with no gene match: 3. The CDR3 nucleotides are TGTGCCAGTAGTATAGGGGGAGGGTTCACAGATACGCAGTATTTT. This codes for CASSIGGGFTDTQYF. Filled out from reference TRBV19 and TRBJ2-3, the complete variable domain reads DGGITQSPKYLFRKEGQNVTLSCEQNLNHDAMYWYRQDPGQGLRLIYYSQIVNDFQKGDIAEGYSVSREKKESFPLTVTSAQKNPTAFYLCASSIGGGFTDTQYFGPGTRLTVL.

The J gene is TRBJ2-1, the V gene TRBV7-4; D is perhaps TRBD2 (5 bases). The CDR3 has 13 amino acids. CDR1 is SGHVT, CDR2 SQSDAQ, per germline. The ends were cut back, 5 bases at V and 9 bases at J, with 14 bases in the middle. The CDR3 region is CASSTVLEGEQFF. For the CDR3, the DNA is TGTGCCAGCAGCACGGTACTAGAGGGTGAGCAGTTCTTC. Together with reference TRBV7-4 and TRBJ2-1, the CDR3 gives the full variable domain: GAGVSQSPRYKVAKRGRDVALRCDSISGHVTLYWYRQTLGQGSEVLTYSQSDAQRDKSGRPSGRFSAERPERSVSTLKIQRTEQGDSAVYLCASSTVLEGEQFFGPGTRLTVL.

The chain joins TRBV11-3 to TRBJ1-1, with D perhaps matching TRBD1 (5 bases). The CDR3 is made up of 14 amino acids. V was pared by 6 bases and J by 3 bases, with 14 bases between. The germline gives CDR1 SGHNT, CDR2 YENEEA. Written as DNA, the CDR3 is TGTGCCAGCAGTTCGCAGGGTAGGCACACTGAAGCTTTCTTT. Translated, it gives CASSSQGRHTEAFF.

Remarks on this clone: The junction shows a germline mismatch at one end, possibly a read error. The CDR3 sequence is CASSIEQAGRLIF. For the CDR3, the DNA is TGTGCCAGTAGTATAGAGCAAGCGGGACGACTAATTTTT. The J gene is TRBJ1-4, the V gene TRBV19; TRBD1 is a possible D gene (5 bases). The CDR3 is 13 amino acids. The germline CDR1 and CDR2 sequences are LNHDA and SQIVND (reference sequence).